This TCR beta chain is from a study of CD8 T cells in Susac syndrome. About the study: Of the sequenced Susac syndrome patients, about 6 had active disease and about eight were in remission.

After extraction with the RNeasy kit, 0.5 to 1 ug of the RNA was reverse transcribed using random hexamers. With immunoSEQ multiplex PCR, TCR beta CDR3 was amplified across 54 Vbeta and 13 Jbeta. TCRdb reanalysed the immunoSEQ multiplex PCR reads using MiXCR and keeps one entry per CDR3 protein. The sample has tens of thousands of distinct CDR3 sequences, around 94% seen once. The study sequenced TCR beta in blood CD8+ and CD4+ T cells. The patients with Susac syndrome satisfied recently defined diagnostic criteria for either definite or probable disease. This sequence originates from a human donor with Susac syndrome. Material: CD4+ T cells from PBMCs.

The CDR3, as DNA: TGTGCCTTTTCACTCGACATCAGGAGCTCCTACGAGCAGTACTTC. Translated, it gives CAFSLDIRSSYEQYF. The V gene is TRBV30, the J gene TRBJ2-7; unclear D gene. Trimming stripped 7 bases from V and 0 bases from J, with 19 bases between. The CDR3 loop spans 15 amino acids. In germline, CDR1 is GTSNPN, CDR2 SVGIG (reference sequence).